One sample yielded the 9 T cell receptor beta chains listed below, sequenced in a study of blood T cells in healthy people across ages. Using a J-beta primer mix together with a sample-barcoded 5' primer, a second PCR was run for roughly 6 to 12 cycles. Each CDR3 protein gets one entry after TCRdb re-called the 5' RACE reads with MiXCR. The sample consists of approximately 800,000 distinct CDR3 sequences, nearly 60% of them appearing once. Sequenced material: blood. The receptors derive from a man younger than 45 in good health.

The gene calls are TRBV6-2 or TRBV6-3 and TRBJ1-5; D may be TRBD1 (6 bases). Deletions cut 2 bases from V and 4 bases from J, with 12 bases between. From germline, CDR1 is MNHEY and CDR2 SVGEGT. This CDR3 has 15 residues. The CDR3 loop is CASSYPQGRNQPQHF. The CDR3 bases are TGTGCCAGCAGTTACCCTCAGGGGCGGAATCAGCCCCAGCATTTT.

In the case of this clonotype: This may be a read error, as it is one base from a much larger clone. V gene TRBV20-1 combines with J gene TRBJ2-7; TRBD2 matches 12 bases. V shed 5 bases, J shed 6 bases, and the junction held 8 bases outside the gene matches. CDR1 is DFQATT and CDR2 is SNEGSKA in the germline V gene (reference sequence). There are 14 residues in the CDR3. The DNA of the CDR3 is TGCAGTGCTGCCGCGACTAGCGGGGGATCCGAGCAGTACTTC. Residues: CSAAATSGGSEQYF.

The chain carries TRBV4-3 and TRBJ1-5; no clear D gene. Germline assignment: CDR1 LGHNA and CDR2 YSLEER. Between the trimmed V and J ends, which lost 1 base and 0 bases, there was a span of 13 bases. The CDR3 is 17 residues long. This chain's CDR3 is CASSQALIPNSNQPQHF. The DNA for the CDR3 is TGCGCCAGCAGCCAAGCTCTCATCCCCAATAGCAATCAGCCCCAGCATTTT.

The chain carries TRBV10-3 and TRBJ2-5, with 12 bases aligning to TRBD2. V shed 3 bases, J shed 2 bases, and the junction held 7 bases outside the gene matches. The germline V gene encodes CDR1 ENHRY and CDR2 SYGVKD. The CDR3 has 17 amino acids. The CDR3 DNA sequence: TGTGCCATCAGTGAAGGGCTAGCGGGAGGGTATCAAGAGACCCAGTACTTC. It encodes CAISEGLAGGYQETQYF.

The chain joins TRBV6-5 to TRBJ2-3, with 8 bases fitting TRBD2. Germline assignment: CDR1 MNHEY and CDR2 SVGAGI. V dropped 0 bases and J dropped 4; count of bases not matched to a gene: 6. The CDR3 length is 16 residues. Here the CDR3 DNA reads TGTGCCAGCAGTTACTCCGGGACTAGTCTCCCAGATACGCAGTATTTT. Its translation is CASSYSGTSLPDTQYF.

The chain is built from TRBV28 and TRBJ2-7, with D maybe TRBD1 (5 bases). CDR1 and CDR2 (germline): MDHEN, SYDVKM. V shed 6 bases and J shed 3 bases, with 18 bases lying between them. The CDR3 length is 15 residues. The CDR3 protein is CASRNLQVSGYEQYF. CDR3 sequence (DNA): TGTGCCAGCAGGAACCTACAGGTATCGGGCTACGAGCAGTACTTC.

To note about this clonotype: An end of the junction does not agree with germline; a read error may underlie this. The chain carries TRBV5-1 and TRBJ1-1; 8 bases agree with TRBD1. The CDR3 loop spans 13 amino acids. Germline CDR1 and CDR2: SGHRS and YFSETQ. This CDR3 reads CTSSSGTGREAFF. The CDR3 region has the DNA TGCACCAGCAGCTCCGGGACAGGACGGGAAGCTTTCTTT.

Only a few counts were recorded for this clonotype. The chain recombines TRBV7-9 with TRBJ1-1; perhaps TRBD1 as D (6 bases). Trimming took off 3 bases at V and 1 base at J, with 18 bases between the two ends. CDR1 SEHNR and CDR2 FQNEAQ come from the germline V gene (reference sequence). The CDR3 is 17 residues long. As DNA, the CDR3 is TGTGCCAGCAGCTTCCAGGCCCCGGGGGCGAGGAACACTGAAGCTTTCTTT. It translates to CASSFQAPGARNTEAFF.

CDR3 nucleotides: TGTGCCAGCAAGTTCCTAATTAGCGGGGGAGAGACCCAGTACTTC. Translated: CASKFLISGGETQYF. The rearrangement links TRBV11-2 to TRBJ2-5; 9 bases fit TRBD2. The length of the CDR3 is 15 residues. V gave up 7 bases and J gave up 4 bases; unmatched junction bases: 10. The germline V gene encodes CDR1 SGHAT and CDR2 FQNNGV.